The entry below gives a single TCR beta chain sequence along with its context. What antigen it recognizes has not been identified. Base quality data are lacking; no much larger clone is found one base away. The sample is drawn from a study of shared clonotypes between healthy human individuals (dated by TCRdb to the early 2020s). Study-wide context: Two women and a few men aged 18 to 49 years were included in the cohort. Per donor, three plates each were used for CD4 naive and CD4 memory, two for CD8 naive, and one for CD8 memory. To estimate repertoire size and how much clonotype sharing occurs between individuals, the study deeply sequenced the blood TCR repertoires of about five healthy adults. Libraries were prepared and TCR repertoires were sequenced by different laboratories using diverse techniques, in order to increase sequencing depth and limit assay-specific biases. Each donor's leukapheresis produced roughly between roughly 0.85 and 10 billion PBMCs. Study-wide conclusions, independent of this receptor: Sampling was restricted to blood, and TCR repertoires in tissues likely differ from the TCR repertoires found in blood. The genetic and exposure-history diversity represented was limited by the small number of donors. Naive subsets generally had larger estimated clonotype richness than memory subsets. Incomplete sequencing was indicated by rarefaction of sorted-subset datasets, despite the large sequencing depth. Compared with non-shared clonotypes, clonotypes shared by all four sorted-subset donors had higher generation probabilities. Based on pairwise subsampling, the degree of clonotype sharing among donors was expected to be affected by sequencing depth. Approximately 5% of naive CD4, around 3.6% of naive CD8, 2.3% of memory CD4, and more than 0.35% of memory CD8 clonotypes were shared across several donors.

V has 2 bases trimmed and J has 5 bases trimmed; junction bases matching no gene number 1. The CDR3 runs 15 amino acids, cysteine and phenylalanine included. CDR3 DNA only is kept here, 45 bases in frame from base 1. Using the deep immunoSEQ assay, multiplex PCR amplified TCR CDR3 regions from genomic DNA. Genomic DNA extracted from each cell subset was distributed evenly over all wells of several immunoSEQ 96-well plates, and each plate served as one replicate. For sorted subsets, about 200 ng genomic DNA, equal to 30,000 or so T cell genomes, was loaded into each replicate PCR. Purified libraries were measured with a Qubit 3.0 fluorometer, size-checked on a Bioanalyzer 2100, and measured again with the KAPA Library Quantification kit. Every immunoSEQ 96-well plate was sequenced on a separate single-read 150-cycle Illumina NextSeq 550 flow cell. The paper's processing steps were these. Because only junctional sequences without quality scores were contained in the immunoSEQ output, filtering matching that applied to full-length reads could not be performed. To assign V/J genes and CDR3, sequences were annotated using PyIR, a Python wrapper for IgBLAST v1.9, with IMGT germline references. Any read was removed if the V/J assignment was weak (E-value above 1e-6), the CDR3 was missing, or the read contained stop codons, out-of-frame junctions, or ambiguous translated residues. V3J clonotypes were defined as sequences sharing the same inferred V gene, J gene, and CDR3 amino acid sequence. Percentage overlap between repertoires was computed as shared unique clonotypes divided by the size of the smaller repertoire. Richness of each repertoire was evaluated using RTK rarefaction, the Chao1 estimator, and Recon v2.1 estimates of unobserved clonotypes. Generation probabilities for all TCRbeta clonotypes obtained by the gDNA method from several donors were computed using OLGA. TCRdb carries this immuneACCESS record with in-frame sequences only. Its versions omit some clonotypes, under half of them owing to an unresolved V gene in the studies checked, with the rest unexplained. D and trimming come from the DNA, and the V and J calls and clone size come from that table. The sample data list hundreds of thousands of clones, and about 97% of these were observed just once. Roughly 0.05% of the sample is held by the ten biggest clonotypes.

The donors were healthy, HIV-negative adults with no recently reported acute infections or vaccinations. Only Caucasian adults living in Nashville, Tennessee, USA were represented among the donors. CD4+ T cells were enriched by magnetic negative selection, after which naive cells were positively selected on CD45RA and the negative fraction was taken as the memory subset. Blood was obtained by leukapheresis, after which PBMCs were separated by Ficoll-Histopaque density gradient centrifugation and cryopreserved in liquid nitrogen vapor phase. Analytical flow cytometry was used to check the purity and quantity of every magnetically sorted T cell population. Genomic DNA was isolated from each sorted fraction and quantified by UV absorbance on a Nanodrop 2000c.

The sequencing input was naive CD4+ T cells sorted from blood. The meaning of the sample's cell subset or site label: CD45RA+ positively selected. This TCR was recovered from a woman between 25 and 40 years old in good health. The V and J segments used are TRBV6-7 and TRBJ2-1, and 12 bases in between align with TRBD2. TRBV6-7 is assigned to the ORF class and has an uncertain function. Here the CDR3 is given as CASSYRLAGDNEQFF. The DNA sequence reads TGTGCCAGCAGTTACCGACTAGCGGGAGACAATGAGCAGTTCTTC.